The 23 T cell receptor beta chains in this list originate from one sample, sequenced in a study of T cells in localized non-small cell lung cancer (dated by TCRdb to 2020 to 2021). The method behind the library was the immunoSEQ multiplex PCR assay. What TCRdb holds here is the immuneACCESS table cut down to in-frame rearrangements. Part of the clones is not present; checked against another copy, under half of the missing clones reflect an unresolved V gene, and the others are unexplained. The sample table contains tens of thousands of clones; only one count was recorded for under 90% of them. Of the sample, under 2.5% falls within the top ten clones. Sequenced here: peripheral blood, sampled before any cancer treatment. Every receptor here comes from a woman aged 35-70 years with stage I lung adenocarcinoma.

The chain carries TRBV2 and TRBJ2-2; unclear D gene. The CDR3 sequence is 13 residues long. Germline V lookup: CDR1 SNHLY, CDR2 FYNNEI. V lost 6 bases, J lost 7 bases, and 12 bases lay in between. The CDR3 spells CASSAQSIGELFF. CDR3 coding DNA: TGTGCCAGCAGCGCACAGAGCATCGGGGAGCTGTTTTTT.

V usage is TRBV4-2 and J usage is TRBJ2-7, with no clear D. Germline V CDR1 and CDR2: LGHNA, YNFKEQ. Trimming removed 0 bases at V and 3 bases at J, with 6 bases between. The CDR3 spans 13 residues. The CDR3, as DNA: TGTGCCAGCAGCCAAGACCCCTTCTACGAGCAGTACTTC. It codes for CASSQDPFYEQYF.

The chain links TRBV4-3 to TRBJ1-1, with D uncertain. There are 15 residues in the CDR3. The V gene lost 0 bases and the J gene lost 8 bases, with 16 bases spanning the gap. CDR1 and CDR2 (germline): LGHNA, YSLEER. The CDR3 region has the DNA TGCGCCAGCAGCCAAGATTTCGAGCCCCTCCGAGAAGCTTTCTTT. Its translation: CASSQDFEPLREAFF.

The J gene is TRBJ2-3, the V gene TRBV6-6, with D maybe TRBD1 (6 bases). CDR1 is MNHNY, CDR2 SVGAGI, per germline (reference sequence). The V gene lost 7 bases and the J gene lost 4 bases, with 21 bases spanning the gap. The CDR3 runs to 16 residues. The CDR3 loop reads CASKGEKLYLPDTQYF. The CDR3 DNA reads TGTGCCAGCAAGGGGGAGAAATTGTACCTACCAGATACGCAGTATTTT.

This chain uses TRBV5-8 with TRBJ1-6; D not certain. V gave up 0 bases and J gave up 7 bases, with 11 bases separating them. Looked up from germline, CDR1 is SGHTS and CDR2 is YDEGEE. The CDR3 length is 15 residues. Here the CDR3 DNA reads TGTGCCAGCAGCTTGGTTCGGACGGTAAATTCACCCCTCCACTTT. Protein product: CASSLVRTVNSPLHF.

This rearrangement joins TRBV5-1 to TRBJ2-7; D unclear. V lost 4 bases to trimming and J lost 0 bases, with 8 bases between them. The CDR3 has 13 residues. Germline V gives CDR1 SGHRS, CDR2 YFSETQ. The CDR3 DNA follows: TGCGCCAGCAGCCCGGACGGCTCCTACGAGCAGTACTTC. It specifies CASSPDGSYEQYF.

The chain is built from TRBV9 and TRBJ2-2; D is perhaps TRBD1 (6 bases). CDR3 length: 14 residues. Trimming left V 8 bases short and J 1 base short, with 12 bases between. CDR1 is SGDLS and CDR2 is YYNGEE in the germline V gene. CDR3 in DNA: TGTGCCAGTTCGCCGGGACAGAACACCGGGGAGCTGTTTTTT. Encoded protein: CASSPGQNTGELFF.

This sequence joins TRBV28 and TRBJ1-5; no firm D call. V lost 8 bases, J lost 0 bases, and 8 bases lay in between. CDR1 and CDR2 (germline): MDHEN, SYDVKM. The CDR3 is 13 amino acids. DNA for the CDR3: TGTGCCAGCGGACCTTATAGCAATCAGCCCCAGCATTTT. As protein: CASGPYSNQPQHF.

The chain couples TRBV9 to TRBJ2-7; no clear D. Germline CDR1 SGDLS, CDR2 YYNGEE. Trimming shortened V by 0 bases and J by 2 bases, and 9 bases separated the two germline ends. CDR3 size: 14 residues. CDR3 residues: CASSVATEPYEQYF. The CDR3 DNA follows: TGTGCCAGCAGCGTAGCGACCGAACCCTACGAGCAGTACTTC. Filled out from reference TRBV9 and TRBJ2-7, the complete variable domain reads DSGVTQTPKHLITATGQRVTLRCSPRSGDLSVYWYQQSLDQGLQFLIQYYNGEERAKGNILERFSAQQFPDLHSELNLSSLELGDSALYFCASSVATEPYEQYFGPGTRLTVT.

The V gene is TRBV5-4, the J gene TRBJ1-1; 7 bases are a match to TRBD1. V was pared by 7 bases and J by 2 bases, with 14 bases of the junction left unmatched. Germline-derived CDR1 and CDR2 are SGHNT and YYREEE (reference sequence). The CDR3 runs to 16 residues. The CDR3 region has the DNA TGTGCCAGCGTGGAGGGGGGACAGTTGGAAAACACTGAAGCTTTCTTT. Protein sequence: CASVEGGQLENTEAFF. Full variable domain (rest looked up from reference TRBV5-4 and TRBJ1-1): ETGVTQSPTHLIKTRGQQVTLRCSSQSGHNTVSWYQQALGQGPQFIFQYYREEENGRGNFPPRFSGLQFPNYSSELNVNALELDDSALYLCASVEGGQLENTEAFFGQGTRLTVV.

This clone came up a few times. The rearrangement joins TRBV21-1 to TRBJ2-3. TRBV21-1 is classified as a pseudogene. The CDR3 spans 16 residues. The CDR3 DNA follows: TGTGCCAGCAGCAAAGGAGGACCCGTAAAGAAGGATACGCAGTATTTT. It specifies CASSKGGPVKKDTQYF.

The genes are TRBV7-9 and TRBJ1-2; 9 bases fit TRBD1. CDR1 is SEHNR, CDR2 FQNEAQ, per germline (reference sequence). V shed 8 bases, J shed 5 bases, and the junction held 15 bases outside the gene matches. This CDR3 is 16 amino acids long. The CDR3 bases are TGTGCCAGCTACAGGACAGGGGATTGGGGAATATATGGCTACACCTTC. Translating gives CASYRTGDWGIYGYTF.

V is TRBV2 and J is TRBJ1-5; possibly TRBD1 for D (6 bases). Germline V gives CDR1 SNHLY, CDR2 FYNNEI. The CDR3 extends over 14 amino acids. V lost 2 bases, J lost 3 bases, and 8 bases lay in between. CDR3 bases: TGTGCCAGCAGTGAACGGGGGCCCAATCAGCCCCAGCATTTT. Residues: CASSERGPNQPQHF.

In nucleotides, the CDR3 is TGTGCCAGCAGTGGCCGGGGGAGAGAGACCTCTGGAAACACCATATATTTT. This sequence encodes CASSGRGRETSGNTIYF. The chain joins TRBV6-1 to TRBJ1-3; TRBD1 might be the D (5 bases). The CDR3 spans 17 residues. Germline lookup yields CDR1 MNHNS and CDR2 SASEGT. The germline V and J ends were trimmed by 4 bases and 0 bases, with 16 bases remaining between them.

The chain recombines TRBV5-1 with TRBJ2-3, with TRBD1 matching 9 bases. The CDR3 sequence is 15 residues long. The V gene's germline CDR1 is SGHRS and CDR2 YFSETQ. The ends lost 4 bases at V and 4 bases at J; junction bases unmatched: 7. The CDR3: CASSLGQGGADTQYF. The CDR3 nucleotides are TGCGCCAGCAGCCTGGGACAGGGCGGGGCAGATACGCAGTATTTT.

V and J are TRBV7-2 and TRBJ2-5; D possibly matches TRBD1 or TRBD2 (5 bases each). Germline V gene lookup returns CDR1 SGHTA and CDR2 FQGNSA. This CDR3 spans 14 amino acids. The V gene lost 5 bases and the J gene lost 0 bases, with 10 bases spanning the gap. The CDR3 reads CASSAWGNQETQYF. CDR3 DNA: TGTGCCAGCAGCGCTTGGGGGAACCAAGAGACCCAGTACTTC.

V is TRBV27 and J is TRBJ2-1; 7 bases map to TRBD2. The ends lost 7 bases at V and 0 bases at J; junction bases unmatched: 9. The CDR3 consists of 16 residues. Per germline, CDR1 MNHEY and CDR2 SMNVEV (reference sequence). The CDR3 is CASIRLAGSSYNEQFF. The CDR3 region has the DNA TGTGCCAGCATCCGCTTAGCGGGTTCCTCCTACAATGAGCAGTTCTTC.

V and J are TRBV6-6 and TRBJ1-1; D gene unclear. CDR3 length: 10 amino acids. The V and J ends lost 6 bases and 5 bases respectively, with 4 bases between them. The V gene's germline CDR1 is MNHNY and CDR2 SVGAGI (reference sequence). In nucleotides, the CDR3 is TGTGCCAGCAGACAGACTGAAGCTTTCTTT. It yields the protein CASRQTEAFF.

DNA for the CDR3: TGTGCCAGCAGCTCAACGGATCAAGAGACCCAGTACTTC. Translation gives CASSSTDQETQYF. The rearrangement links TRBV7-9 to TRBJ2-5; no firm D call. Per germline, CDR1 SEHNR and CDR2 FQNEAQ (reference sequence). This CDR3 spans 13 amino acids. Trimming left V 4 bases short and J 2 bases short, with 8 bases between.

The rearrangement joins TRBV6-5 to TRBJ1-2; 7 nucleotides align to TRBD1. CDR3 size: 14 residues. Germline CDR1 and CDR2: MNHEY and SVGAGI. J gave up 4 bases and V 6 bases, and 8 bases lay outside the gene matches. In nucleotides, the CDR3 is TGTGCCAGCAGCCACGACAGGGCGTTCTATGGCTACACCTTC. Residues: CASSHDRAFYGYTF.

This clone is a singleton in its sample. V is TRBV5-6 and J is TRBJ1-1; no clear D gene. Germline CDR1 is SGHDT and CDR2 is YYEEEE. V shed 0 bases and J shed 10 bases, with 16 bases lying between them. The CDR3 covers 14 residues. The CDR3 region has the DNA TGTGCCAGCAGCTTGGACGGCCCTACCCAACGAGCTTTCTTT. Translating gives CASSLDGPTQRAFF.

The rearrangement links TRBV27 to TRBJ2-7; 16 nucleotides match TRBD2. Germline loops: CDR1 MNHEY, CDR2 SMNVEV (reference sequence). CDR3 length equals 18 residues. V shed 3 bases, J shed 7 bases, and the junction held 12 bases outside the gene matches. The chain's CDR3 is CASSFVGLAGGRAGEQYF. The DNA for the CDR3 is TGTGCCAGCAGTTTCGTGGGACTAGCGGGAGGGAGAGCGGGGGAGCAGTACTTC.

This clone is a singleton in its sample. The V and J genes are TRBV9 and TRBJ2-3; tentatively, D is TRBD1 (5 bases). The V gene's germline CDR1 is SGDLS and CDR2 YYNGEE. The CDR3 consists of 15 residues. Trimming took 4 bases from V and 2 from J, leaving 14 bases between them. The CDR3, as DNA: TGTGCCAGCAGCTCAACAGGAGACCCCACAGATACGCAGTATTTT. Translating it yields CASSSTGDPTDTQYF.